The 9 T cell receptor beta chains below all came from one sample that was sequenced in a study of blood T cell repertoires in COVID-19. The protocol was immunoSEQ multiplex PCR, while the TCRdb copy is restricted to in-frame clones and leaves out a portion. The sample has a few hundred thousand clones; 87% are singletons. The sequenced sample consisted of PBMCs or T cells enriched from blood (not recorded which). The receptors originated from a woman in her twenties or thirties who had recovered from COVID-19.

CDR3 sequence (DNA): TGTGCCAGCTTTCGGGTTCAGAACACCGGGGAGCTGTTTTTT. This sequence encodes CASFRVQNTGELFF. The chain carries TRBV18 and TRBJ2-2; D gene ambiguous. The CDR3 covers 14 residues. V gave up 7 bases and J gave up 1 base, with 10 bases separating them. CDR1 is KGHSH, CDR2 LQKENI, per germline.

The chain joins TRBV29-1 to TRBJ2-2; 11 nucleotides match TRBD2. This CDR3 region has 14 residues. The germline gives CDR1 SQVTM, CDR2 ANQGSEA. With V trimmed by 6 bases and J by 4 bases, 4 bases remained unmatched. The CDR3 spells CSVIAGGSTGELFF. The CDR3 DNA sequence: TGCAGCGTAATAGCGGGGGGGAGCACCGGGGAGCTGTTTTTT.

This rearrangement joins TRBV5-1 to TRBJ1-1; D gene ambiguous. Trimming removed 0 bases from V and 0 bases from J, with 18 bases in between. This CDR3 has 18 amino acids. Germline-derived CDR1 and CDR2 are SGHRS and YFSETQ. CDR3 DNA sequence: TGCGCCAGCAGCTTGGGGGTCGGGTTAAAGGATATGAACACTGAAGCTTTCTTT. Encoded protein: CASSLGVGLKDMNTEAFF.

DNA for the CDR3: TGCGCCAGCAGCCAAGGTATAGCGGGGGGTGTAGCCAAAAACATTCAGTACTTC. It yields the protein CASSQGIAGGVAKNIQYF. V usage is TRBV4-1 and J usage is TRBJ2-4, with 10 bases identical to TRBD2. V gave up 1 base and J gave up 0 bases; unmatched junction bases: 6. This CDR3 has 18 amino acids. Germline CDR1 and CDR2: MGHRA and YSYEKL.

V gene TRBV4-1 combines with J gene TRBJ2-2, with TRBD2 as a possible D gene (7 bases). The length of the CDR3 is 16 residues. The germline CDR1 and CDR2 sequences are MGHRA and YSYEKL. V was cut by 1 base and J by 0 bases, with 9 bases left in between. DNA of the CDR3: TGCGCCAGCAGCCAAGGCGGGGGCGCGAACACCGGGGAGCTGTTTTTT. Translation: CASSQGGGANTGELFF.

V and J are TRBV2 and TRBJ1-2; D perhaps matches TRBD1 (6 bases). This CDR3 is 13 amino acids long. V lost 3 bases to trimming and J lost 4 bases, with 9 bases between them. Looked up from germline, CDR1 is SNHLY and CDR2 is FYNNEI. The chain's CDR3 is CASSDRGAYGYTF. For the CDR3, the DNA is TGTGCCAGCAGTGATCGGGGGGCCTATGGCTACACCTTC. Based on the CDR3 plus reference TRBV2 and TRBJ1-2, the full variable domain is EPEVTQTPSHQVTQMGQEVILRCVPISNHLYFYWYRQILGQKVEFLVSFYNNEISEKSEIFDDQFSVERPDGSNFTLKIRSTKLEDSAMYFCASSDRGAYGYTFGSGTRLTVV.

The rearrangement links TRBV18 to TRBJ1-5, with D unclear. CDR1 and CDR2 (germline): KGHSH, LQKENI. This CDR3 has 12 residues. Trimming took 3 bases from V and 9 from J, leaving 9 bases between them. The chain's CDR3 is CASSPQEGPQHF. In DNA form, the CDR3 reads TGTGCCAGCTCACCCCAAGAGGGGCCCCAGCATTTT.

In this sample, this clone turned up a few times. This sequence joins TRBV30 and TRBJ1-6; tentative D call: TRBD1 (5 bases). The germline gives CDR1 GTSNPN, CDR2 SVGIG (reference sequence). The ends were cut back, 2 bases at V and 0 bases at J, with 11 bases in the middle. This CDR3 is built from 16 residues. CDR3 coding DNA: TGTGCCTGGAGTTCACAGGCCAGCTCCTATAATTCACCCCTCCACTTT. This codes for CAWSSQASSYNSPLHF. Looking up the rest from reference TRBV30 and TRBJ1-6 gives the full variable domain: SQTIHQWPATLVQPVGSPLSLECTVEGTSNPNLYWYRQAAGRGLQLLFYSVGIGQISSEVPQNLSASRPQDRQFILSSKKLLLSDSGFYLCAWSSQASSYNSPLHFGNGTRLTVT.

This clone was detected a few times. For the CDR3, the DNA is TGTGCCAGCAGCTTCCCCGTGGGACAGGACGAGCAGTACTTC. Translation: CASSFPVGQDEQYF. J is TRBJ2-7 and V is TRBV7-9; 8 bases are a match to TRBD1. V was clipped by 3 bases and J by 5 bases; unmatched bases: 6. The CDR3 runs 14 residues. The germline V gene has CDR1 SEHNR and CDR2 FQNEAQ (reference sequence).